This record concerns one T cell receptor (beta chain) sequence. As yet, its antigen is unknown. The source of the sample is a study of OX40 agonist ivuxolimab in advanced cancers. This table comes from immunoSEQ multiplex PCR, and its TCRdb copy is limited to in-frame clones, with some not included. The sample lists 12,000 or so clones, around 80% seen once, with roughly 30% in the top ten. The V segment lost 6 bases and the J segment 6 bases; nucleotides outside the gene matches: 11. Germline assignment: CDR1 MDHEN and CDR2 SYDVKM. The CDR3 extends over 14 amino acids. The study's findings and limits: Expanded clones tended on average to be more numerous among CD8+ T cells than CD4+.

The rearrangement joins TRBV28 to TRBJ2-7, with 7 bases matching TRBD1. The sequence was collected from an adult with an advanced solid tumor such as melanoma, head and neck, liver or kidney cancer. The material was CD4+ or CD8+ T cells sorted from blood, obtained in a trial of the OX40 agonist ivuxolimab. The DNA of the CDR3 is TGTGCCAGCAGCCGCACAGGGGAACGGGGCGAGCAGTACTTC. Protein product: CASSRTGERGEQYF.